Given below is one TCR beta chain in context. Its antigen is still unknown. Its ends do not fully match the called genes, so a read error is possible. The cohort consisted of hundreds of healthy bone marrow donors. At the time of sampling, every cohort member was nominally healthy, though immune exposures that went unrecorded were likely present. The donor tested CMV seropositive, placing the donor among the 290 or so seropositive members of the cohort. Every donor gave a peripheral blood sample, and the peripheral blood mononuclear cells from that sample were used for TCR beta sequencing. Genomic DNA extraction from the blood cell samples was performed with the Qiagen DNeasy Blood Extraction Kit. These data belong to a study of cytomegalovirus exposure and HLA in healthy donors (dated by TCRdb to about 2017). About the investigation overall: An earlier analysis of several hundred of the donors reported under 300 Gb of sequence data and 95 million to 130 million unique TCR beta sequences obtained from roughly 170 million T cells. An earlier analysis of 587 of the donors applied high-throughput TCR beta sequencing to assess whether each TCR beta V gene segment acted as functional or pseudogenic. Donor age, sex, ethnicity and CMV serostatus were collected together with the repertoire data. In a later genetic analysis, genome-wide SNP genotypes for about 60% of the 666 donors were used, and that subset was treated as a discovery cohort. Among the roughly 400 genotyped donors, approximately 82% belonged to the genetic ancestry cluster associated with self-reported Caucasian donors. Every repertoire in the discovery cohort had been generated on one and the same sequencing platform. Roughly 300 gigabases of sequencing data and tens of millions of unique TCR sequences were included in an early release covering 500 to 750 HLA-typed donors. The aim of the study was to test whether cataloging public T cell receptors could identify signatures of past pathogen exposure. Rather than drawing on any new phenotypic data, the later analysis identified candidate immune exposures from TCR beta sequences and the way those sequences occurred across donors. In addition to the first cohort of around 670 subjects, a separate validation cohort of 120 different subjects was used. The study used immunosequencing to profile the T cell repertoires of hundreds of subjects and linked those repertoires to cytomegalovirus serostatus. To predict cytomegalovirus infection status, the study combined high-throughput TCR immunosequencing, statistical association of individual TCRs with disease status, and machine learning. In a later analysis, previously published TCR beta repertoires from 666 donors were re-analyzed and high-resolution HLA genotyping was added so that TCR occurrence patterns could be studied. HLA typing covered class I and class II loci at four-digit resolution. Across around 400 genotyped donors of the cohort, an average of approximately 240,000 unique TCR beta nucleotide sequences per donor were sequenced, and approximately 17% of those sequences were non-productive. Typing coverage varied by locus: roughly 629-630 donors for A, B, C, DRB1 and DQB1; about 520 for DQA1; over 600 for DPA1; 450 to 480 for DPB1. Because of strong linkage in the cohort, four to six DR-DQ haplotypes were treated as single units for association and clustering. General findings and caveats noted by the study authors: A further reported finding was that TCR beta sequences accurately predicted the HLA-A and HLA-B alleles for most subjects in the first cohort. A later analysis associated 17,000 or so TCR beta sequences with specific HLA alleles at a false discovery rate of 0.05. Most TCR sequences were seen in very few donors, while some public TCRs were found in many individuals. For the cohort, immune exposure information was limited to CMV serostatus. An association between a missense DCLRE1C variant and V-gene and J-gene trimming of TCR beta chains was found in a later genetic analysis and replicated in an independent cohort. Cytomegalovirus status was reported to be diagnosed by the classifier with high specificity and sensitivity in both the original and validation cohorts. The authors suggested that the approach could potentially be generalized to other disease states and immunological phenotypes. In vitro tests confirmed that a few of the cytomegalovirus-associated TCR beta chains recognize cytomegalovirus antigens. Presence/absence analyses assumed roughly uniform sequencing depth across donors, an assumption that may not hold. Strong co-occurrence of HLA alleles, especially DR and DQ, made assigning TCR associations to individual alleles difficult. A later analysis found that TCR association rates varied across HLA loci, with DRB1 alleles showing the most associated TCRs and HLA-C alleles the fewest. Because HLA typing was missing for some donors at each locus, association tests included only the typed subset. A later genetic analysis reported fewer N-insertions in productive TCRs among donors in an Asian-associated ancestry cluster than the roughly 690-donor mean. A total of roughly 160 TCR beta chains were listed by the study as associated with cytomegalovirus. Linkage disequilibrium might explain the correlated functional status among segregating V segments, but an unknown experimental factor could not be ruled out. A group of highly shared sequence variants was considered likely to be a technical artifact of the sequencing pipeline. Broadly in line with IMGT annotations, most TCR beta V segments showed up in productive rearrangements about 87% or about 30% of the time in an earlier analysis of 450 to 750 of the donors. The earlier analysis of 587 of the donors excluded approximately 15 rarely observed V segments, including chromosome 9 orphons, because counts were too low. In a later analysis, HLA-associated TCR beta chains showed more clonal expansion and lower generation probabilities than non-associated chains that were equally common. This cohort had only TCR beta chains sequenced, and the lack of alpha or paired-chain data limited which features could be detected. Several of the top co-occurrence clusters appeared to be linked to parvovirus B19, influenza, CMV and Epstein-Barr virus, according to a later analysis. Most CMV-associated TCR beta chains appeared to be HLA-restricted in a later analysis, and the HLA associations seemed to be driven largely by CMV exposure.

Library construction relied on the immunoSEQ multiplex PCR assay. For the multiplex PCR, a mixture combining 60 forward primers for TCR Vbeta segments and 13 reverse primers for TCR Jbeta segments was used. The CDR3 region of rearranged TCR beta genes was amplified from genomic DNA by a multiplex PCR assay. On the Illumina HiSeq System, the amplified TCR beta libraries were sequenced as 87-base-pair reads. Turning to the authors' computational methods: A later analysis counted some 80 million unique TCR beta chains across the 650 to 700 repertoires, and 10 million to 11 million of these chains were shared by at least two donors. Raw reads were error-corrected and collapsed into unique sequences with a nearest-neighbor algorithm that merged closely related sequences to remove PCR and sequencing errors. V, D and J gene segments were assigned by aligning CDR3 sequences to IMGT reference sequences. For a sequence to be retained, a match of at least six nucleotides to both a V gene segment and a J gene segment was required. Rearrangements were classified as productive when the CDR3 lacked stop codons and remained in frame with V and J, and all other rearrangements were classified as non-productive. Following IMGT convention, CDR3 was defined as the stretch from the second conserved V-encoded cysteine to the conserved J-encoded phenylalanine. The earlier analysis of about 620 of the donors excluded sequences that lacked an unambiguous match to a single V gene segment. In an earlier analysis of some 590 of the donors, a V segment was called functional when productive rearrangements were above 56.7%, and segregating when the standard deviation between donors exceeded 5%. A statistical classification framework was developed to diagnose cytomegalovirus status using the catalog of TCR beta chain sequences. A later analysis assigned V and J genes by comparing TCR nucleotide sequences with IMGT/GENE-DB human TR gene sequences. In a later analysis, CDR3 sequences and most-parsimonious VDJ recombination scenarios were assigned using the TCRdist pipeline. In a later analysis, each TCR beta chain was defined by its CDR3 amino acid sequence together with its V-gene family, and reads without a unique V-gene family were excluded. A later analysis removed 500 to 600 highly shared, low-generation-probability nucleotide sequences to deal with suspected cross-contamination and a sequencing artifact. A later analysis calculated a clonal expansion index for each public chain from normalized within-repertoire ranks of inferred template counts. In a later analysis, generation probabilities were computed using a VDJ recombination model fitted to out-of-frame rearrangements, and the results were checked against IGoR. In a later analysis, hypergeometric tests were used to score TCR-TCR, TCR-HLA and TCR-CMV co-occurrence, with a repertoire-size bias correction applied to TCR pairs. To estimate false discovery rates, a later analysis permuted the HLA or CMV assignments 20 times. In a later analysis, co-occurring TCRs were grouped using DBSCAN, with TCRdist sequence similarity added in when clustering inside HLA-allele-positive subsets. Co-occurrence clustering excluded repertoires with fewer than 30,000 or more than 120,000 public chains, plus five with anomalous nucleotide sharing. TCRdb's version of the immuneACCESS table is confined to in-frame rearrangements and falls short of the full clone set. An unresolved V gene accounts for under half of the shortfall where checked; the remainder is of unknown origin. From that table come the V and J calls and clone size; the DNA was used to work out D and trimming. This sample is represented by 40,000 to 55,000 clones; about four fifths of them were singletons. The ten largest clones capture about 2.5% of the sample.

This TCR was recovered from a boy aged 10-17 years in good health and CMV-seropositive. The sequencing input was PBMCs.

The CDR3 has the sequence CASTLKGGEKLFF. The bases are TGTGCCAGCACCTTGAAGGGAGGAGAAAAACTGTTTTTT. Here the chain combines TRBV5-6 and TRBJ1-4; the D gene assignment is ambiguous. As encoded in the germline V gene, CDR1 is SGHDT while CDR2 is YYEEEE. The CDR3 measures 13 amino acids from cysteine to phenylalanine. Only the CDR3 part of the read is kept: 39 bases, read in frame from the first base.